The TCR beta chain under discussion was sequenced for a study of cytomegalovirus exposure and HLA in healthy donors. On this clone itself: Its antigen is unidentified.

The ends lost 0 bases at V and 10 bases at J; junction bases unmatched: 9. The CDR3 runs to 15 residues. Germline V CDR1 and CDR2: SGHVS, FQNEAQ. General study points: It emerged from a later analysis that several of the most significant clusters appeared to be linked to common viral pathogens. Highest at DRB1 and lowest at HLA-C, TCR association rates differed among HLA loci in a later analysis. For TCR beta chains, V- and J-gene trimming was later linked to a missense DCLRE1C variant.

It was with 60 Vbeta and 13 Jbeta primers that the PCR ran. The method was immunoSEQ multiplex PCR; TCRdb's version includes in-frame clones alone and lacks a portion of them. Of approximately 120,000 clones in the sample, 70% to 90% were seen once. The receptor's source is a man in his late teens or twenties in good health and CMV-seropositive. Sequenced input: PBMCs. The chain couples TRBV7-8 to TRBJ2-1; the match to TRBD2 covers 7 bases. CDR3 sequence reads: CASSLASGGGVEQFF. For the CDR3, the DNA is TGTGCCAGCAGCTTAGCGTCGGGCGGGGGAGTCGAGCAGTTCTTC.